This T cell receptor beta chain was sequenced for a study of memory CD4+ T cells and cytomegalovirus serostatus (dated by TCRdb to about 2019). Background on the whole study: The 35 or so healthy Belgian adults in the cohort included 9 who were CMV seropositive and approximately 24 who were CMV seronegative. To replicate a published TCR-based CMV serostatus classifier, the study sequenced CD4+ memory TCRbeta repertoires from a Belgian cohort whose cytomegalovirus serostatus was known.

Genomic DNA was extracted from sorted cells with the Quick-DNA Microprep Kit. Amplification of TCRbeta DNA was done with the immunoSEQ hsTCRbeta kit, following the protocol from the manufacturer. TCRbeta libraries were sequenced on an Illumina MiSeq instrument. As for the original processing: Once out-of-frame sequences had been removed, 2,200,000 or so distinct TCRbeta sequences were left, which works out to an average of roughly 67,000 per individual. Each individual was scored by the count of 150 or so previously reported CMV-associated TCRbeta sequences and the total productive distinct TCRbeta count. A beta-binomial model was reimplemented in Python, and scikit-learn random forests with default parameters were trained on US cohort data. Classifier performance on the Belgian cohort was summarized as median AUC with percentile confidence intervals over 10,000 bootstrap iterations. The table comes from immuneACCESS by way of TCRdb, which keeps in-frame sequences with V and J called. Part of the clones is missing from these tables; in studies checked, under half for an unresolved V gene and the rest for unknown reasons. V and J calls and clone size are copied from that table; D and trimming were computed from the DNA. Here the sample has about 45,000 clones; around 82% occur a single time. The top ten constitute approximately 0.85% of the sample.

Unmatched junction bases come to 9, with V trimmed by 5 bases and J by 5 bases. CDR1 is given as MDHEN and CDR2 as SYDVKM, both from the germline V gene. The CDR3 runs 14 amino acids, cysteine and phenylalanine included. Left in the record is the CDR3 DNA by itself, 42 bases read in frame from the first base. What the work shows at the level of the full study, not this receptor alone: For CMV serostatus prediction, a median bootstrapped AUC of about 0.96 was reached with the original framework, and a median bootstrapped AUC of roughly 0.92 was reached with a US-trained random forest. Results were interpreted as suggesting that the CMV-associated TCR signature is largely present in the CD4+ memory repertoire. Only CD4+CD45RO+ memory cells were sequenced, in contrast to the original study, in which naive and memory CD4+ and CD8+ populations were covered. The original-framework classifier achieved a median bootstrapped AUC of approximately 0.95 with a 95% CI of 0.76-1.00 on the Belgian cohort. Of around 160 previously reported CMV-associated TCRbeta sequences, over 65 appeared in the CD4+ memory repertoires, each in one to five individuals.

A FACSAria II was used to sort memory CD4+ T cells, defined as single viable CD3+CD4+CD8-CD45RO+ cells. CMV serostatus was determined using a Roche Elecsys assay that detects serum IgG against CMV pp150, pp28, p38 and p52. After thawing, total CD4+ T cells were enriched by positive selection with CD4 magnetic microbeads. The samples came from a separate study whose specific focus was interrogating the CD4+ T cell memory repertoire. Peripheral blood mononuclear cells were isolated and cryopreserved according to standard operating procedures, and serum was stored at -80 degrees C. The staining relied on CD3-PerCP (BW264/56), CD4-APC (RPA-T4), CD45RO-PE (UCHT1) and CD8-Pacific Orange (3B5) antibodies, and Sytox blue was used to exclude non-viable cells. A remark on this clone: The specificity of this receptor is unknown. No base qualities exist here, and no much larger clone lies one base off it.

The sequenced sample consisted of memory CD4+ T cells from blood. This sequence originates from an adult in good health and CMV-seronegative. Recombination connected TRBV28 to TRBJ2-7; the central 7 bases match TRBD1. The DNA is as follows: TGTGCCAGCAGTCCTCCGGGACAGCGAAACGAGCAGTACTTC. This gives the protein CASSPPGQRNEQYF.